A single sample gave rise to the 32 T cell receptor beta chains below, sequenced in a study of cytotoxic CD8 clonotypes in ibrutinib-treated CLL. Here immunoSEQ multiplex PCR was the method, and the copy in TCRdb shows in-frame clones only, minus some. This sample yields about 140,000 clones, of which roughly 90% are seen a single time; 10% to 14% belongs to the top ten. The sequencing used PBMCs, collected after 12 months of ibrutinib treatment. These receptors originate from a human donor with chronic lymphocytic leukemia.

There are a few counts of this clone. CDR3: CASSDATGRYEQFF. The CDR3 bases are TGCGCCAGCAGTGACGCGACAGGGCGTTATGAGCAGTTCTTC. The gene calls are TRBV10-1 and TRBJ2-1, with 7 bases matching TRBD1. Trimming cost V 3 bases and J 8 bases; bases outside gene matches: 7. The CDR3 is made up of 14 amino acids. The V gene's germline CDR1 is WNHNN and CDR2 SYGVQD (reference sequence).

The rearrangement links TRBV10-3 to TRBJ2-7; 9 nucleotides match TRBD1. The CDR3 is 13 amino acids. Trimming took 10 bases from V and 2 from J; bases not matched to a gene: 6. Germline lookup yields CDR1 ENHRY and CDR2 SYGVKD. The CDR3 bases are TGTGCCAGCCAGACAGGGGGGGCCTACGAGCAGTACTTC. It specifies CASQTGGAYEQYF.

The chain links TRBV19 to TRBJ2-3; D ambiguous. The CDR3 extends over 14 amino acids. Trimming removed 1 base at V and 2 bases at J, with 7 bases between. From germline, CDR1 is LNHDA and CDR2 SQIVND (reference sequence). For the CDR3, the DNA is TGTGCCAGTAGTATAGCGTCAGTCACAGATACGCAGTATTTT. It codes for CASSIASVTDTQYF.

The chain is built from TRBV19 and TRBJ2-7; 14 nucleotides line up with TRBD2. Germline CDR1 reads LNHDA; CDR2 reads SQIVND (reference sequence). Trimming took 4 bases from V and 3 from J; bases not matched to a gene: 5. The CDR3 consists of 16 residues. In DNA, the CDR3 is TGTGCCAGTAGTAGGGGGGGGACTAGCGGGAGCTACGAGCAGTACTTC. Translated, it gives CASSRGGTSGSYEQYF.

The J gene is TRBJ1-5, the V gene TRBV18; D perhaps matches TRBD1 (6 bases). The V end was cut by 5 bases, the J end by 2 bases, with 13 bases between. This CDR3 contains 15 residues. CDR1 is KGHSH and CDR2 is LQKENI in the germline V gene. CDR3: CASSGDMGGNQPQHF. CDR3 coding DNA: TGTGCCAGCTCAGGGGACATGGGAGGCAATCAGCCCCAGCATTTT.

CDR3 coding DNA: TGTGCCAGCAGCTTGGCGCCGACCGGGAGCACAGATACGCAGTATTTT. Translated: CASSLAPTGSTDTQYF. The chain links TRBV5-4 to TRBJ2-3; D not certain. The germline V gene encodes CDR1 SGHNT and CDR2 YYREEE (reference sequence). The germline V and J ends were trimmed by 0 bases and 0 bases, with 11 bases remaining between them. The CDR3 totals 16 residues.

V usage is TRBV28 and J usage is TRBJ1-4; 8 nucleotides align to TRBD1. Germline lookup yields CDR1 MDHEN and CDR2 SYDVKM. The CDR3 is 13 residues long. V shed 5 bases and J 13 bases; nucleotides not matched to a gene: 9. CDR3 nucleotides: TGTGCCAGCAGTCTCTCGGACAGGGACAGACTGTTTTTT. Its translation is CASSLSDRDRLFF.

This chain uses TRBV10-1 with TRBJ1-2, with a weak D call TRBD1 (5 bases). The CDR3 runs to 14 residues. CDR1 and CDR2 (germline): WNHNN, SYGVQD (reference sequence). Deletions cut 4 bases from V and 9 bases from J, with 18 bases between. CDR3 coding DNA: TGCGCCAGCAGTGGTTCTCTGGACACTGCCCGCTACACCTTC. Protein: CASSGSLDTARYTF.

This clone was detected only a few times. J is TRBJ1-5 and V is TRBV27, with 7 bases identical to TRBD1. The CDR3 has 15 amino acids. Trimming cost V 7 bases and J 2 bases; bases outside gene matches: 8. Germline V gives CDR1 MNHEY, CDR2 SMNVEV (reference sequence). In nucleotides, the CDR3 is TGTGCCAGCAACCCGACAGGGCTGGGCAATCAGCCCCAGCATTTT. It yields the protein CASNPTGLGNQPQHF.

The gene calls are TRBV10-3 and TRBJ1-1; the D is unclear. This CDR3 spans 15 amino acids. Trimming took 9 bases from V and 6 from J, leaving 23 bases between them. Germline lookup yields CDR1 ENHRY and CDR2 SYGVKD. CDR3 nucleotides: TGTGCCATAAGGGAAAGGACGGATGGAAGTGCTGAAGCTTTCTTT. As protein: CAIRERTDGSAEAFF.

This clone appeared once. CDR3: CASRPYLYNEQFF. CDR3 nucleotide sequence: TGCGCCAGCAGACCCTACTTATACAATGAGCAGTTCTTC. V and J are TRBV23-1 and TRBJ2-1; D ambiguous. TRBV23-1 is an ORF; its function is uncertain. V was clipped by 6 bases and J by 4 bases, with 10 bases between them. CDR3 length: 13 residues.

The genes are TRBV27 and TRBJ1-2, with 8 bases matching TRBD1. The CDR3 loop spans 16 amino acids. Unmatched junction bases numbered 6, after V lost 0 bases and J lost 3 bases. CDR1 MNHEY and CDR2 SMNVEV come from the germline V gene (reference sequence). The CDR3 here is CASSLSAVGQDYGYTF. In nucleotides, the CDR3 is TGTGCCAGCAGTTTATCAGCCGTGGGACAGGACTATGGCTACACCTTC.

The rearrangement links TRBV7-2 to TRBJ1-3, with D perhaps matching TRBD1 (6 bases). Germline-derived CDR1 and CDR2 are SGHTA and FQGNSA. V was cut by 5 bases and J by 4 bases, with 18 bases left in between. The CDR3 totals 16 residues. CDR3 sequence reads: CASSPPTGGTGNTIYF. CDR3 sequence (DNA): TGTGCCAGCAGCCCTCCGACAGGAGGGACGGGAAACACCATATATTTT.

The V gene is TRBV15, the J gene TRBJ1-5; D gene ambiguous. Trimming removed 4 bases at V and 9 bases at J, with 13 bases between. Germline assignment: CDR1 LNHNV and CDR2 YYDKDF (reference sequence). The CDR3 is 13 amino acids. In nucleotides, the CDR3 is TGTGCCACCAGCAATACGGTATTTGGGCCCCAGCATTTT. Translation gives CATSNTVFGPQHF.

The chain combines TRBV18 with TRBJ2-2; D call uncertain. V lost 3 bases to trimming and J lost 2 bases, with 10 bases between them. Per the germline V gene, CDR1 is KGHSH and CDR2 is LQKENI. CDR3 length equals 15 residues. DNA for the CDR3: TGTGCCAGCTCACCGAGCACAATAAACACCGGGGAGCTGTTTTTT. Its translation: CASSPSTINTGELFF.

In DNA, the CDR3 is TGTGCCAGCAGCGTAGGAGGTAGCGGGAGCTACGAGCAGTACTTC. Its protein is CASSVGGSGSYEQYF. This chain joins TRBV9 and TRBJ2-7, with TRBD2 matching 9 bases. V gave up 0 bases and J gave up 3 bases; unmatched junction bases: 4. The CDR3 totals 15 residues. Germline values: CDR1 SGDLS, CDR2 YYNGEE. Together with reference TRBV9 and TRBJ2-7, the CDR3 gives the full variable domain: DSGVTQTPKHLITATGQRVTLRCSPRSGDLSVYWYQQSLDQGLQFLIQYYNGEERAKGNILERFSAQQFPDLHSELNLSSLELGDSALYFCASSVGGSGSYEQYFGPGTRLTVT.

The chain combines TRBV15 with TRBJ1-5; a possible D gene is TRBD1 (6 bases). Germline assignment: CDR1 LNHNV and CDR2 YYDKDF (reference sequence). The CDR3 covers 15 residues. Trimming cost V 3 bases and J 3 bases, with 12 bases left between them. The CDR3 coding sequence is TGTGCCACCAGCAGGTCCAGGGGTTTCAATCAGCCCCAGCATTTT. Its protein is CATSRSRGFNQPQHF.

As DNA, the CDR3 is TGTGCCAGCAGGCCGACAGGGGATGGCACTGAAGCTTTCTTT. Protein sequence: CASRPTGDGTEAFF. The genes are TRBV28 and TRBJ1-1; TRBD1 aligns across 8 bases. CDR3 size: 14 residues. Germline V CDR1 and CDR2: MDHEN, SYDVKM. J gave up 4 bases and V 6 bases, and 7 bases lay outside the gene matches.

The chain uses TRBV7-8 and TRBJ2-3; no clear D. The CDR3 runs 13 residues. Trimming removed 5 bases from V and 6 bases from J, with 12 bases in between. Germline V gives CDR1 SGHVS, CDR2 FQNEAQ. The CDR3 is CASSLWGSDTQYF. In DNA, the CDR3 is TGTGCCAGCAGCCTGTGGGGTTCCGATACGCAGTATTTT. Together with reference TRBV7-8 and TRBJ2-3, the CDR3 gives the full variable domain: GAGVSQSPRYKVAKRGQDVALRCDPISGHVSLFWYQQALGQGPEFLTYFQNEAQLDKSGLPSDRFFAERPEGSVSTLKIQRTQQEDSAVYLCASSLWGSDTQYFGPGTRLTVL.

The V gene is TRBV29-1, the J gene TRBJ1-2; D is uncertain. The CDR3 has 15 residues. With 1 base removed from V and 0 bases from J, the gap between germline ends came to 12 bases. The germline V gene has CDR1 SQVTM and CDR2 ANQGSEA. CDR3 DNA: TGCAGCGTTGAAGGGGTGGTAAGGGCTAACTATGGCTACACCTTC. Translating it yields CSVEGVVRANYGYTF.

This chain uses TRBV4-3 with TRBJ1-2, with TRBD1 matching over 9 bases. The CDR3 totals 16 residues. J gave up 7 bases and V 0 bases, and 9 bases lay outside the gene matches. The germline V gene encodes CDR1 LGHNA and CDR2 YSLEER. As DNA, the CDR3 is TGCGCCAGCAGCCAAGACCACGGACAGGGGAGTTTTGGCTACACCTTC. The encoded protein is CASSQDHGQGSFGYTF.

The gene calls are TRBV7-9 and TRBJ1-5; weak D call: TRBD1 (5 bases). CDR3 length: 16 residues. Per germline, CDR1 SEHNR and CDR2 FQNEAQ (reference sequence). V was trimmed by 6 bases and J by 2 bases, leaving 17 bases between them. CDR3 loop: CASSSSQGGGNQPQHF. In DNA, the CDR3 is TGTGCCAGCAGTTCCTCCCAGGGCGGCGGCAATCAGCCCCAGCATTTT.

V and J are TRBV7-5 and TRBJ1-3. TRBV7-5 is reported as a pseudogene. The CDR3 runs 16 residues. The CDR3 DNA reads as TGTGCCAGAAGCTCTCTTGGACGCGGGGGGGGAAACACCATATATTTT. This sequence encodes CARSSLGRGGGNTIYF.

The CDR3 is CASSLANLASVLTDTQYF. CDR3 coding DNA: TGCGCCAGCAGCTTGGCCAATCTGGCTAGCGTTCTTACAGATACGCAGTATTTT. The chain employs TRBV5-1 and TRBJ2-3; tentative D call: TRBD2 (6 bases). Per germline, CDR1 SGHRS and CDR2 YFSETQ. V gave up 0 bases and J gave up 3 bases, with 20 bases separating them. This CDR3 contains 18 residues.

V and J are TRBV9 and TRBJ2-1; a possible D gene is TRBD2 (6 bases). CDR3 size: 15 residues. Between the trimmed V and J ends, which lost 0 bases and 9 bases, there was a span of 16 bases. Germline CDR1 reads SGDLS; CDR2 reads YYNGEE. The CDR3, as DNA: TGTGCCAGCAGCGTAGAGACTAGTATTCCCGGTGAGCAGTTCTTC. Protein sequence: CASSVETSIPGEQFF.

The rearrangement uses TRBV27 and TRBJ1-5; 12 positions agree with TRBD1. Germline V gene lookup returns CDR1 MNHEY and CDR2 SMNVEV (reference sequence). V gave up 6 bases and J gave up 6 bases; unmatched junction bases: 12. The CDR3 runs to 17 residues. CDR3 in amino acids: CASSSGTGGLRGQPQHF. The DNA for the CDR3 is TGTGCCAGCAGCTCCGGGACAGGGGGCCTTAGGGGTCAGCCCCAGCATTTT.

The V call is TRBV15, the J call TRBJ1-1, with D possibly being TRBD1 (5 bases). The germline gives CDR1 LNHNV, CDR2 YYDKDF (reference sequence). V was trimmed by 8 bases and J by 3 bases, leaving 13 bases between them. The CDR3 consists of 13 residues. The DNA of the CDR3 is TGTGCCACCCTAGAACAGGACTACACTGAAGCTTTCTTT. This codes for CATLEQDYTEAFF.

There are a few counts of this clone. The rearrangement joins TRBV9 to TRBJ2-2; 9 nucleotides agree with TRBD2. This CDR3 region has 17 residues. J was trimmed by 0 bases and V by 8 bases; bases with no gene match: 11. Germline lookup yields CDR1 SGDLS and CDR2 YYNGEE. The CDR3 protein is CASGGLALAANTGELFF. The CDR3 coding sequence is TGTGCCAGTGGGGGACTAGCCCTTGCCGCGAACACCGGGGAGCTGTTTTTT.

This clone has just one count. The chain links TRBV27 to TRBJ2-7; 13 bases match TRBD2. The length of the CDR3 is 15 residues. V gave up 2 bases and J gave up 7 bases; unmatched junction bases: 5. Germline CDR1 and CDR2: MNHEY and SMNVEV (reference sequence). Here the CDR3 DNA reads TGTGCCAGCAGTTTAACTAGCGGGAGGGTGGGGGAGCAGTACTTC. Amino acid sequence: CASSLTSGRVGEQYF.

This chain joins TRBV4-2 and TRBJ2-2; D remains ambiguous. V was cut by 0 bases and J by 4 bases, with 6 bases left in between. CDR3 size: 14 residues. Germline-derived CDR1 and CDR2 are LGHNA and YNFKEQ. The CDR3 is CASSQEIATGELFF. CDR3 nucleotide sequence: TGTGCCAGCAGCCAAGAAATCGCCACCGGGGAGCTGTTTTTT.

The V gene is TRBV6-4, the J gene TRBJ2-2; D unclear. V was trimmed by 2 bases and J by 7 bases, leaving 11 bases between them. Germline loops: CDR1 MRHNA, CDR2 SNTAGT. This CDR3 comprises 14 residues. CDR3 amino acids: CASSDVYRDGELFF. The CDR3 nucleotides read TGTGCCAGCAGTGACGTTTACAGAGACGGGGAGCTGTTTTTT.

This clone was seen once. The rearrangement uses TRBV28 and TRBJ2-5; D unclear. Per the germline V gene, CDR1 is MDHEN and CDR2 is SYDVKM. This CDR3 is built from 14 residues. V was pared by 6 bases and J by 2 bases, with 13 bases between. In DNA, the CDR3 is TGTGCCAGCAGCCTGGGCAGGTGGCAAGAGACCCAGTACTTC. Protein sequence: CASSLGRWQETQYF. Full variable domain (missing parts from reference TRBV28 and TRBJ2-5): DVKVTQSSRYLVKRTGEKVFLECVQDMDHENMFWYRQDPGLGLRLIYFSYDVKMKEKGDIPEGYSVSREKKERFSLILESASTNQTSMYLCASSLGRWQETQYFGPGTRLLVL.